Listed below are T cell receptor beta chains from one sample, sequenced in a study of blood T cell repertoires in COVID-19. TCRdb keeps only in-frame clones here, not all; method: immunoSEQ multiplex PCR. The sample has almost 200,000 clones; roughly 90% are singletons. The source material was PBMCs or T cells enriched from blood (not recorded which). These receptor sequences come from a young woman who had recovered from COVID-19. The CDR3 runs from the conserved cysteine through the conserved F or W. D genes are given only for firm matches. Clone size appears in some rows only: once, few, many, or a class for an expanded clone.

d_gene,abundance,j_gene,v_gene,CDR3nt,CDR3aa
TRBD2,-,TRBJ2-1,TRBV10-3,TGTGCCATCAGTGAGAGCAGCGGGGGGACCTACAATGAGCAGTTCTTC,CAISESSGGTYNEQFF
-,-,TRBJ1-1,TRBV7-9,TGTGCCAGCAGCCCCCGAGGGTTGTCGAACACTGAAGCTTTCTTT,CASSPRGLSNTEAFF
-,few,TRBJ2-7,TRBV5-1,TGCGCCAGCAGCTTGACGGCAGGCTCCTACGAGCAGTACTTC,CASSLTAGSYEQYF
TRBD1,-,TRBJ2-7,TRBV5-4,TGTGCCAGCAGCCTACCGGCCGGGACAGGGTCCTACGAGCAGTACTTC,CASSLPAGTGSYEQYF
TRBD1,-,TRBJ1-2,TRBV5-4,TGTGCCAGCAGCTTGGACCTAGGGACAGCTAACTATGGCTACACCTTC,CASSLDLGTANYGYTF
TRBD1,-,TRBJ1-2,TRBV5-1,TGCGCCACTTCGGACAGGGTAGGCGGCTACACCTTC,CATSDRVGGYTF
TRBD2,-,TRBJ2-3,TRBV10-2,TGCGCCAGCAGTGAGTCAGGAGCGGGGGGGCCCACAGATACGCAGTATTTT,CASSESGAGGPTDTQYF
TRBD2,-,TRBJ2-3,TRBV7-9,TGTGCCAGCAGCTTGGGACTAGCGGGGGCCCGCACAGATACGCAGTATTTT,CASSLGLAGARTDTQYF
-,-,TRBJ2-5,TRBV15,TGTGCCACCAGTGGGAATGGGGGACTTATACAAGAGACCCAGTACTTC,CATSGNGGLIQETQYF
-,once,TRBJ2-1,TRBV24-1,TGTGCCACCAGTGATTTCCAGGGTATGGATGAGCAGTTCTTC,CATSDFQGMDEQFF
-,once,TRBJ1-2,TRBV6-5,TGTGCCAGCCGCAGGGAGGTCCGGGCTGGCTACACCTTC,CASRREVRAGYTF
-,-,TRBJ2-2,TRBV6-2/TRBV6-3,TGTGCCAGCAGTCCGGGATCCGGGGAGCTGTTTTTT,CASSPGSGELFF
-,-,TRBJ1-5,TRBV7-8,TGTGCCAGCGCTTCTCAGCGGGGGTTATATCAGCCCCAGCATTTT,CASASQRGLYQPQHF
-,-,TRBJ1-1,TRBV7-2,TGTGCCAGCAGCTTAGATGTGGGGCCGAACACTGAAGCTTTCTTT,CASSLDVGPNTEAFF
-,-,TRBJ1-4,TRBV19,TGTGCCAGTAGCCCTTGGGACACTTATAATGAAAAACTGTTTTTT,CASSPWDTYNEKLFF
TRBD1,-,TRBJ1-1,TRBV28,TGTGCCAGCAGTTTATACACAGGGGGCCCCACTGAAGCTTTCTTT,CASSLYTGGPTEAFF
TRBD1,-,TRBJ1-6,TRBV6-5,TGTGCCAGCAGTTACACCGGACAGGGTTCTTCACCCCTCCACTTT,CASSYTGQGSSPLHF
TRBD1,-,TRBJ1-2,TRBV27,TGTGCCAGCAGGTCCCCTCCGGGACAGGGAATGGGTGGCTACACCTTC,CASRSPPGQGMGGYTF
TRBD1,-,TRBJ1-2,TRBV7-9,TGTGCCAGCAGATCAACAGGACAGGGGGAGGGTGGCTACACCTTC,CASRSTGQGEGGYTF
TRBD2,once,TRBJ2-7,TRBV6-5,TGTGCCAGCATCGTAGGACTAGCGGGGTTCGAGCAGTACTTC,CASIVGLAGFEQYF
-,-,TRBJ1-5,TRBV25-1,TGTGCCAGCAGTGAATATGGCAGGGAGGATCAGCCCCAGCATTTT,CASSEYGREDQPQHF
-,-,TRBJ2-1,TRBV7-9,TGTGCCAGCAGCTTAGTGAGTGGTGAGCAGTTCTTC,CASSLVSGEQFF
-,-,TRBJ2-2,TRBV30,TGTGCCTGGAGTGTACGTCGGGGTGGCAGATCGGGCACCGGGGAGCTGTTTTTT,CAWSVRRGGRSGTGELFF
-,-,TRBJ1-2,TRBV19,TGTGCCAGCCAGGAGGTCTATGGGGATGGCTACACCTTC,CASQEVYGDGYTF
-,-,TRBJ1-1,TRBV5-1,TGCGCCAGCAGCTTGGCCGCAGGCACTGAAGCTTTCTTT,CASSLAAGTEAFF
TRBD1,-,TRBJ1-3,TRBV27,TGTGCCAGCAGTTCGCTGACAGGGGCGGGAGAAGGGTCTGGAAACACCATATATTTT,CASSSLTGAGEGSGNTIYF
TRBD1,-,TRBJ1-3,TRBV2,TGTGCCAGCAGGAAGACAGGGGCCAGCTCTGGAAACACCATATATTTT,CASRKTGASSGNTIYF
-,-,TRBJ2-3,TRBV6-5,TGTGCCAGCACCTCCTCGACTAGCACAGATACGCAGTATTTT,CASTSSTSTDTQYF
TRBD2,few,TRBJ2-1,TRBV7-9,TGTGCCAGCAGCCAGGGACTAGCGCTCAAGAATCCGCAGTTCTTC,CASSQGLALKNPQFF
-,once,TRBJ2-3,TRBV6-6,TGTGCCAGCAGGCACAGAGATACGCAGTATTTT,CASRHRDTQYF
-,-,TRBJ1-2,TRBV3-1/TRBV3-2,TGTGCCAGCAGCCAAGATCTTGGCTACACCTTC,CASSQDLGYTF
-,-,TRBJ2-2,TRBV6-1,TGTGCCAGCAGTGCCCAAACTGGACTAAGGACTACCGGGGAGCTGTTTTTT,CASSAQTGLRTTGELFF
TRBD2,-,TRBJ2-5,TRBV27,TGTGCCAGCCGCCCGGTAGGGGAGGGTAGTGGTCAAGAGACCCAGTACTTC,CASRPVGEGSGQETQYF
-,-,TRBJ2-7,TRBV6-2/TRBV6-3,TGTGCCAGCAGTTACTCCCCGGGGTACTCTCTAGAGCAGTACTTC,CASSYSPGYSLEQYF
-,-,TRBJ1-5,TRBV27,TGTGCCAGCAGTACCGGGTCTCAGGGGTGGCATCAGCCCCAGCATTTT,CASSTGSQGWHQPQHF
-,-,TRBJ1-5,TRBV25-1,TGTGCCAGCTCGCAGGGTGGTAATCAGCCCCAGCATTTT,CASSQGGNQPQHF
-,-,TRBJ1-1,TRBV5-8,TGTGCCAGCAGCTGGGGGACCTCGGGGGATACTGAAGCTTTCTTT,CASSWGTSGDTEAFF
TRBD1,-,TRBJ2-2,TRBV28,TGTGCCAGCAGCCCTCGGCGGTGGGACAGGGGGATGGGGACCGGGGAGCTGTTTTTT,CASSPRRWDRGMGTGELFF
TRBD2,-,TRBJ2-3,TRBV10-2,TGCGCCAGCAGTTTGGCGGGGGTCAGCACAGATACGCAGTATTTT,CASSLAGVSTDTQYF
-,-,TRBJ2-2,TRBV29-1,TGCAGCGTTGTTATGGGCAGTATGAACACCGGGGAGCTGTTTTTT,CSVVMGSMNTGELFF
TRBD2,-,TRBJ2-1,TRBV5-1,TGCGCCAGCAGCTTGGCCGGGGGGGGCCGCCCGAATGAGCAGTTCTTC,CASSLAGGGRPNEQFF
-,-,TRBJ1-1,TRBV19,TGTGCCAGTAGTTTGTCTGTGGAAGCTTTCTTT,CASSLSVEAFF
-,once,TRBJ1-6,TRBV25-1,TGTGCCAGCAGTAATCCCCTAGAAAATTCACCCCTCCACTTT,CASSNPLENSPLHF
-,-,TRBJ1-1,TRBV1,TGCACCAGCAGCCCGAAAAACTTAGGGGGTGGCCCTGAAGCTTTCTTT,CTSSPKNLGGGPEAFF
TRBD2,-,TRBJ2-2,TRBV5-1,TGCGCCAGCAGCGCCGGGGGGGCAGTGACCGGGGAGCTGTTTTTT,CASSAGGAVTGELFF